The next 26 T cell receptor beta chains were all read from a single sample in a study of regulatory T cells in long-lasting Graves disease (dated by TCRdb to about 2021). This sample's time point label indicates: newly diagnosed GD, antithyroid drugs for less than 3 months. For both TCR sequencing and RNA sequencing, RNA was extracted from PBMCs using TRIzol. Library preparation employed multiplex PCR. Sequenced using an Illumina HiSeq 4000. iRepertoire HTBI primers and Arm-PCR amplification of CDR3 regions were used to construct TCR beta libraries. TCRdb trimmed public reads at Q25 via fastp, called clones via MiXCR and kept in-frame beta chains. Each entry merges the rows of one CDR3 protein and shows their most common DNA and genes. In all, the sample holds about 450,000 distinct CDR3 sequences, and approximately 16% of those were seen once. 9.5% to 12% of the sample is taken by the ten largest.

These records were also assigned to another study, of T cells in Graves' hyperthyroidism and ophthalmopathy.

Sequencing was performed on peripheral blood mononuclear cells (PBMCs), taken at new diagnosis, from a patient treated with antithyroid drugs. These receptors were taken from a woman in her twenties or thirties with Graves disease. Donor details come from another sample of the same person, matched by shared clones.

V usage is TRBV19 and J usage is TRBJ2-3, with D tentatively TRBD2 (6 bases). The germline V gene has CDR1 LNHDA and CDR2 SQIVND (reference sequence). The V end lost 3 bases, the J end lost 6 bases, and 10 bases lay between the germline ends. The CDR3 extends over 13 amino acids. CDR3 loop: CASSISRGDTQYF. CDR3 nucleotide sequence: TGTGCCAGTAGTATCTCCCGGGGGGATACGCAGTATTTT. The full variable domain, with the rest looked up from reference TRBV19 and TRBJ2-3, is DGGITQSPKYLFRKEGQNVTLSCEQNLNHDAMYWYRQDPGQGLRLIYYSQIVNDFQKGDIAEGYSVSREKKESFPLTVTSAQKNPTAFYLCASSISRGDTQYFGPGTRLTVL.

This clonotype was seen many times. The chain has TRBV30 and TRBJ1-6; D uncertain. The length of the CDR3 is 13 residues. From germline, CDR1 is GTSNPN and CDR2 SVGIG (reference sequence). The V gene lost 3 bases and the J gene lost 6 bases, with 9 bases spanning the gap. CDR3 protein: CAWRGSGNSPLHF. CDR3 coding DNA: TGTGCCTGGAGGGGGTCGGGTAATTCACCCCTCCACTTT.

There are many counts of this clonotype. The genes are TRBV29-1 and TRBJ1-1, with 10 bases lining up with TRBD1. Germline lookup yields CDR1 SQVTM and CDR2 ANQGSEA. The V gene end was trimmed by 6 bases and the J gene end by 5 bases; junction bases not matched to a gene: 6. The CDR3 sequence is 13 residues long. The CDR3, as DNA: TGCAGCGTCCGGGACAGGGGAGGTACTGAAGCTTTCTTT. Translation gives CSVRDRGGTEAFF.

The chain carries TRBV20-1 and TRBJ2-1; 11 bases align to TRBD2. In germline, CDR1 is DFQATT, CDR2 SNEGSKA (reference sequence). V trimming: 6 bases; J trimming: 5 bases; junction bases outside the gene matches: 6. The CDR3 consists of 14 residues. DNA for the CDR3: TGCAGTGCAGAAGGGACTAGCGGTAACAATGAGCAGTTCTTC. Protein: CSAEGTSGNNEQFF.

Points on this clonotype: This may be a read error, as it is one base from a much larger clone. J is TRBJ1-1 and V is TRBV12-3 or TRBV12-4; D remains ambiguous. The CDR3 consists of 15 residues. V was shortened by 5 bases and J by 3 bases, with 16 bases between the two germline ends. The CDR3 spells CASSELRRLDTEAFF. CDR3 DNA: TGTGCCAGCAGTGAACTCCGTCGATTGGACACTGAAGCTTTCTTT.

This clonotype was recorded at least ten times. The rearrangement links TRBV28 to TRBJ2-7, with D possibly TRBD2 on 5 matching bases. The CDR3 length is 15 residues. The germline CDR1 and CDR2 sequences are MDHEN and SYDVKM. With 5 bases removed from V and 3 bases from J, the gap between germline ends came to 17 bases. The CDR3 DNA sequence: TGTGCCAGCAGTGCCGCGGGCGCCAAAAACTACGAGCAGTACTTC. The encoded protein is CASSAAGAKNYEQYF.

This chain joins TRBV7-2 and TRBJ1-4; TRBD1 matches at 7 bases. V was clipped by 5 bases and J by 7 bases; unmatched bases: 7. The CDR3 runs to 14 residues. The germline gives CDR1 SGHTA, CDR2 FQGNSA. CDR3 sequence reads: CASSGGTATEKLFF. The DNA of the CDR3 is TGTGCCAGCAGCGGAGGGACAGCGACTGAAAAACTGTTTTTT.

There are many counts of this clonotype. This sequence joins TRBV12-3 or TRBV12-4 and TRBJ1-2, with 8 positions matching TRBD1. The CDR3 covers 14 residues. V trimming: 6 bases; J trimming: 4 bases; junction bases outside the gene matches: 7. The chain's CDR3 is CASSYGQGTYGYTF. As DNA, the CDR3 is TGTGCCAGCAGCTATGGACAGGGTACCTATGGCTACACCTTC.

The chain combines TRBV5-1 with TRBJ1-4, with unresolved D. Germline V CDR1 and CDR2: SGHRS, YFSETQ. The CDR3 contains 14 residues. V was shortened by 3 bases and J by 5 bases, with 11 bases between the two germline ends. CDR3 in amino acids: CASSSVGRNEKLFF. The CDR3 nucleotides read TGCGCCAGCAGCTCGGTCGGGAGGAATGAAAAACTGTTTTTT. The complete variable domain, with remaining parts taken from reference TRBV5-1 and TRBJ1-4, reads KAGVTQTPRYLIKTRGQQVTLSCSPISGHRSVSWYQQTPGQGLQFLFEYFSETQRNKGNFPGRFSGRQFSNSRSEMNVSTLELGDSALYLCASSSVGRNEKLFFGSGTQLSVL.

In its sample, this clonotype was seen many times. The rearrangement links TRBV5-1 to TRBJ1-6; D gene unclear. Germline CDR1 and CDR2: SGHRS and YFSETQ. This CDR3 contains 13 residues. V gave up 5 bases and J gave up 5 bases, with 8 bases separating them. The CDR3 region has the DNA TGCGCCAGCAGGGGCCCCAATAATTCACCCCTCCACTTT. It is translated as CASRGPNNSPLHF.

The rearrangement links TRBV5-1 to TRBJ2-2; 8 bases map to TRBD1. Germline V lookup: CDR1 SGHRS, CDR2 YFSETQ. The CDR3 length is 15 residues. V shed 3 bases and J 5 bases; nucleotides not matched to a gene: 6. CDR3 bases: TGCGCCAGCAGCTCGGACAGGGCGGCGACCGGGGAGCTGTTTTTT. Translating gives CASSSDRAATGELFF.

There are many counts of this clonotype. CDR3 sequence: CASSLARIDNEQFF. CDR3 in DNA: TGTGCCAGCAGCCTAGCGAGGATTGACAATGAGCAGTTCTTC. The chain combines TRBV28 with TRBJ2-1; perhaps TRBD2 as D (6 bases). V was cut by 6 bases and J by 5 bases, with 14 bases left in between. Germline CDR1 is MDHEN and CDR2 is SYDVKM. CDR3 length: 14 amino acids.

The sample holds a few counts of this clonotype. V and J are TRBV19 and TRBJ2-1; D is unclear. Germline V lookup: CDR1 LNHDA, CDR2 SQIVND (reference sequence). V shed 0 bases and J shed 0 bases, with 9 bases lying between them. This CDR3 contains 16 residues. This CDR3 reads CASSIDLTSSYNEQFF. As DNA, the CDR3 is TGTGCCAGTAGTATAGATCTAACAAGCTCCTACAATGAGCAGTTCTTC.

The chain is built from TRBV19 and TRBJ2-2; TRBD2 matches at 7 bases. Germline assignment: CDR1 LNHDA and CDR2 SQIVND (reference sequence). Trimming removed 3 bases from V and 2 bases from J; junction bases left unmatched: 3. CDR3 length equals 15 residues. As DNA, the CDR3 is TGTGCCAGTAGTATCGGGGGACTAAACACCGGGGAGCTGTTTTTT. The encoded protein is CASSIGGLNTGELFF.

The J gene is TRBJ1-1, the V gene TRBV19; D gene uncertain. V shed 5 bases and J shed 5 bases, with 6 bases lying between them. CDR3 size: 11 residues. Germline V gene lookup returns CDR1 LNHDA and CDR2 SQIVND (reference sequence). CDR3 nucleotide sequence: TGTGCCAGTAGTGGGTCGACTGAAGCTTTCTTT. This codes for CASSGSTEAFF. Complete variable domain (other parts from reference TRBV19 and TRBJ1-1): DGGITQSPKYLFRKEGQNVTLSCEQNLNHDAMYWYRQDPGQGLRLIYYSQIVNDFQKGDIAEGYSVSREKKESFPLTVTSAQKNPTAFYLCASSGSTEAFFGQGTRLTVV.

This clonotype came up a few times. The genes are TRBV20-1 and TRBJ2-3; 7 bases are a match to TRBD2. CDR1 DFQATT and CDR2 SNEGSKA come from the germline V gene (reference sequence). The CDR3 contains 18 residues. J lost 2 bases, V lost 3 bases, and 17 bases had no gene match. The CDR3 sequence: CSARGELAPSGDTDTQYF. In DNA form, the CDR3 reads TGCAGTGCTAGGGGCGAACTAGCGCCCTCCGGGGACACAGATACGCAGTATTTT.

This clonotype was recorded at least ten times. The junction departs from the called germline gene at one end, perhaps through a read error. This rearrangement joins TRBV20-1 to TRBJ2-7; 8 bases map to TRBD1. Germline V gives CDR1 DFQATT, CDR2 SNEGSKA (reference sequence). This CDR3 is built from 14 residues. The CDR3 protein is CSARGRQGPYEQYF. Written as DNA, the CDR3 is TGCAGTGCCAGAGGTAGACAGGGGCCCTACGAGCAGTACTTC.

This clonotype has ten or more counts. The rearrangement uses TRBV11-2 and TRBJ2-7; 7 nucleotides agree with TRBD2. V lost 8 bases to trimming and J lost 5 bases; unmatched junction nucleotides: 15. Germline V gives CDR1 SGHAT, CDR2 FQNNGV. This CDR3 is 15 amino acids long. CDR3 in amino acids: CASSGALRERHEQYF. CDR3 nucleotide sequence: TGTGCCAGCTCGGGAGCGTTGCGGGAGCGGCACGAGCAGTACTTC.

As to this clonotype: One base away lies a much larger clone, so this may be a sequencing read error. The V call is TRBV7-2, the J call TRBJ2-7, with D possibly being TRBD1 (6 bases). This CDR3 spans 11 amino acids. The germline V gene has CDR1 SGHTA and CDR2 FQGNSA. The CDR3 bases are TGTGCCGGCAGCAACAACAGGGCGCAGTACTTC. It codes for CAGSNNRAQYF.

V usage is TRBV20-1 and J usage is TRBJ2-1; 11 bases fit TRBD1. The CDR3 runs to 15 residues. CDR1 DFQATT and CDR2 SNEGSKA come from the germline V gene (reference sequence). The trim removed 4 bases at V and 8 bases at J, leaving 10 bases unmatched. The CDR3 sequence is CSANNRDRGIDEQFF. The CDR3 DNA sequence: TGCAGTGCTAATAACCGGGACAGGGGGATTGATGAGCAGTTCTTC.

This chain links TRBV18 with TRBJ1-2, with TRBD1 identical over 10 bases. The CDR3 length is 16 residues. CDR1 is KGHSH, CDR2 LQKENI, per germline. With 3 bases clipped from V and 7 bases from J, the junction kept 11 bases outside the gene matches. Here the CDR3 reads CASSPMTGGEFAGYTF. DNA for the CDR3: TGTGCCAGCTCACCTATGACAGGGGGCGAATTCGCTGGCTACACCTTC. The whole variable domain, remainder taken from reference TRBV18 and TRBJ1-2, is NAGVMQNPRHLVRRRGQEARLRCSPMKGHSHVYWYRQLPEEGLKFMVYLQKENIIDESGMPKERFSAEFPKEGPSILRIQQVVRGDSAAYFCASSPMTGGEFAGYTFGSGTRLTVV.

The CDR3 sequence is CASSLEAARYNEQFF. DNA for the CDR3: TGTGCCAGCAGTTTAGAGGCGGCCCGATACAATGAGCAGTTCTTC. This chain joins TRBV27 and TRBJ2-1; D not resolved. Germline values: CDR1 MNHEY, CDR2 SMNVEV (reference sequence). The germline V and J ends were trimmed by 2 bases and 4 bases, with 12 bases remaining between them. The length of the CDR3 is 15 residues.

This clonotype was observed a handful of times. This rearrangement joins TRBV12-5 to TRBJ2-3; 12 bases fit TRBD1. V shed 6 bases and J 6 bases; nucleotides not matched to a gene: 4. Germline V CDR1 and CDR2: LGHNT, FRNRAP. This CDR3 comprises 14 residues. The CDR3 DNA sequence: TGTGCTAGTGGACCGGGGACAGGGGGCGATACGCAGTATTTT. Translating it yields CASGPGTGGDTQYF.

This clonotype showed up many times. J is TRBJ2-3 and V is TRBV6-5; 12 nucleotides align to TRBD2. CDR1 MNHEY and CDR2 SVGAGI come from the germline V gene. Germline trimming cut 1 base from V and 0 bases from J; bases unmatched to any gene: 11. The CDR3 has 20 amino acids. The chain's CDR3 is CASSYLSPGLAGSSTDTQYF. CDR3 nucleotides: TGTGCCAGCAGTTACTTATCACCGGGACTAGCGGGCTCTAGCACAGATACGCAGTATTTT.

In this sample, this clonotype turned up many times. The chain links TRBV30 to TRBJ1-2, with D uncertain. V was trimmed by 6 bases and J by 5 bases, leaving 13 bases between them. The CDR3 consists of 12 residues. From germline, CDR1 is GTSNPN and CDR2 SVGIG (reference sequence). Here the CDR3 reads CACYLGLYGYTF. The CDR3 coding sequence is TGTGCCTGCTACCTAGGGTTGTATGGCTACACCTTC.

About this clonotype itself: With only one base between it and a far larger clone, this is likely a read error. The gene calls are TRBV13 and TRBJ1-1; D remains ambiguous. CDR1 and CDR2 from the germline V gene are PRHDT and FYEKMQ (reference sequence). This CDR3 is built from 13 residues. The CDR3 loop is CASSPPGNTEGFF. The CDR3 region has the DNA TGTGCCAGCAGCCCCCCCGGGAACACTGAAGGTTTCTTT.